Below, 24 T cell receptor delta chains from the same sample are listed, as sequenced in a study of gamma-delta chains in newborns, infants, children. TCRdb re-called clones from the reads using CATT. The repertoire holds 13,000 to 15,000 delta-chain clones, with roughly 7% as singletons. Source material: blood. Receptors originate from a child who was a newborn, infant or young child, either healthy, febrile or measles-vaccinated (not recorded which).

This chain joins TRDV2 and TRDJ3, with 9 bases fitting TRDD3. This CDR3 is 18 amino acids long. Germline-derived CDR1 and CDR2 are GEAIGNYY and EKD. The V segment lost 0 bases and the J segment 1 base; nucleotides outside the gene matches: 3. The CDR3 DNA is TGTGCCTGTGACACCGGTACTGGGGGATCCTGGGACACCCGACAGATGTTTTTC. Protein: CACDTGTGGSWDTRQMFF.

This clone has just a few counts. Other nucleotide sequences from this sample produce the same CDR3. The chain combines TRDV2 with TRDJ3, with 8 bases lining up with TRDD3. The CDR3 is 18 residues long. Germline V gene data show CDR1 as GEAIGNYY and CDR2 as EKD. The J segment lost 0 bases and the V segment lost 0 bases, leaving 3 bases of the junction unmatched. The CDR3 coding sequence is TGTGCCTGTGACACCTGGGGGGATAGCTCCTGGGACACCCGACAGATGTTTTTC. This gives the protein CACDTWGDSSWDTRQMFF.

The rearrangement links TRDV2 to TRDJ1; the match to TRDD3 covers 8 bases. Germline CDR1 is GEAIGNYY and CDR2 is EKD. J gave up 3 bases and V 0 bases, and 2 bases lay outside the gene matches. The CDR3 covers 14 residues. The CDR3 region is CACDTLGYADKLIF. The CDR3 region has the DNA TGTGCCTGTGACACCCTGGGATACGCCGATAAACTCATCTTT.

This clone was observed a handful of times. One end of the junction fails to match germline, which may point to a read error. The genes are TRDV2 and TRDJ3, with 12 bases that match TRDD3. The CDR3 extends over 20 amino acids. CDR1 is GEAIGNYY, CDR2 EKD, per germline. The CDR3 protein is CACDSYWGIPSSWDARQMFF. The CDR3 DNA is TGTGCCTGTGATTCCTACTGGGGGATACCGAGCTCCTGGGACGCCCGACAGATGTTTTTC.

A remark on this clone: Relative to the germline gene, one junction end is altered; a read error may explain this. The sample carries other DNA sequences with the same CDR3. The genes are TRDV2 and TRDJ3; TRDD3 aligns across 12 bases. The CDR3 length is 20 residues. CDR1 and CDR2 from the germline V gene are GEAIGNYY and EKD. The CDR3 DNA reads as TGTGCCTGTGACACCGTACTGGGGGATACACTCTCCTGGGACACCCGCCAGATGTTTTTC. This encodes CACDTVLGDTLSWDTRQMFF.

Worth noting for this clone: This may come from a read error, since a much larger clone is one base off. Different DNA sequences within this sample yield the same CDR3. This chain uses TRDV2 with TRDJ3; TRDD3 aligns across 13 bases. Germline V gene sequence: CDR1 GEAIGNYY, CDR2 EKD. The CDR3 totals 20 residues. In nucleotides, the CDR3 is TGTGCCTGTGACACCGTACTGGGGGATACGAGCTCCTGGGACACCCGCCAGATGTTTTTC. Its translation is CACDTVLGDTSSWDTRQMFF.

V usage is TRDV2 and J usage is TRDJ3, with 10 positions matching TRDD3. Unmatched junction bases numbered 12, after V lost 0 bases and J lost 2 bases. The CDR3 is 21 amino acids. Germline V lookup: CDR1 GEAIGNYY, CDR2 EKD. The CDR3 DNA follows: TGTGCCTGTGACACCGTTCGGGGATACTGGGGGATCCCCTGGGACACCCGACAGATGTTTTTC. Residues: CACDTVRGYWGIPWDTRQMFF.

This clone was detected a few times. V gene TRDV2 combines with J gene TRDJ3; D ambiguous. This CDR3 has 18 residues. Germline loops: CDR1 GEAIGNYY, CDR2 EKD. Trimming pared 1 base from V and 0 bases from J, leaving 12 bases between. In DNA, the CDR3 is TGTGCCTGTGACACGTGGGCCCCCAGCTCCTGGGACACCCGACAGATGTTTTTC. Translating it yields CACDTWAPSSWDTRQMFF.

This clone was counted between two and nine times. A far larger clone is off by one base, so a read error is likely. This chain uses TRDV2 with TRDJ3, with 8 positions matching TRDD3. Germline CDR1 GEAIGNYY, CDR2 EKD. With 0 bases clipped from V and 0 bases from J, the junction kept 9 bases outside the gene matches. This CDR3 comprises 20 residues. The CDR3 loop is CACDTVLRDTSSWDTRQMFF. For the CDR3, the DNA is TGTGCCTGTGACACCGTACTGAGGGATACGAGCTCCTGGGACACCCGACAGATGTTTTTC.

This clone showed up just a few times. The chain recombines TRDV2 with TRDJ2; 10 bases line up with TRDD3. CDR1 is GEAIGNYY and CDR2 is EKD in the germline V gene. After removal of 3 bases from V and 0 bases from J, the junction contained 9 bases not matched to a gene. The CDR3 has 18 amino acids. CDR3 sequence: CACDHVLGDLALTAQLFF. Here the CDR3 DNA reads TGTGCCTGTGACCACGTACTGGGGGATCTAGCTTTGACAGCACAACTCTTCTTT.

In its sample, this clone ranks as medium-sized. Other DNA variants within this sample encode the same CDR3. CDR3 DNA sequence: TGTGCCTGTGACACGCTGGGGGATACGACAGCACAACTCTTCTTT. This gives the protein CACDTLGDTTAQLFF. The chain combines TRDV2 with TRDJ2; the match to TRDD3 covers 11 bases. The germline V gene has CDR1 GEAIGNYY and CDR2 EKD. The CDR3 covers 15 residues. J gave up 4 bases and V 1 base, and 1 base lay outside the gene matches.

This clone was detected a few times. With a much larger clone just one base away, this may be a read error. The rearrangement links TRDV2 to TRDJ2; 11 nucleotides align to TRDD3. Germline-derived CDR1 and CDR2 are GEAIGNYY and EKD. This CDR3 contains 17 residues. CDR3 protein: CARDTVGGYALTAQLFF. CDR3 DNA: TGTGCCCGTGACACCGTTGGGGGATACGCTTTGACAGCACAACTCTTCTTT.

J is TRDJ3 and V is TRDV2; the match to TRDD3 covers 12 bases. The trim removed 3 bases at V and 2 bases at J, leaving 7 bases unmatched. Germline V lookup: CDR1 GEAIGNYY, CDR2 EKD. CDR3 size: 19 residues. The CDR3 region is CACDAGWGIRAWDTRQMFF. CDR3 nucleotides: TGTGCCTGTGACGCCGGCTGGGGGATACGCGCCTGGGACACCCGACAGATGTTTTTC.

This clone was observed a handful of times. A much larger clone sits a single nucleotide away, making a read error possible. Different DNA sequences within this sample yield the same CDR3. The chain recombines TRDV2 with TRDJ3; possibly TRDD3 for D (6 bases). The CDR3 spans 18 residues. The ends were cut back, 3 bases at V and 2 bases at J, with 16 bases in the middle. CDR1 GEAIGNYY and CDR2 EKD come from the germline V gene. Written as DNA, the CDR3 is TGTGCCTGTGACCCTACACTGGGAGATACCTGGGACACCCGACAGATGTTTTTC. It encodes CACDPTLGDTWDTRQMFF.

This clone was seen only a few times. The J gene is TRDJ2, the V gene TRDV1, with 12 bases that match TRDD3. This CDR3 region has 19 residues. After removal of 3 bases from V and 3 bases from J, the junction contained 11 bases not matched to a gene. Per germline, CDR1 TSWWSYY and CDR2 QGS. The CDR3 is CALGDPLPTGGYMTAQLFF. The CDR3 DNA sequence: TGTGCTCTTGGGGATCCACTTCCTACTGGGGGATACATGACAGCACAACTCTTCTTT.

The chain couples TRDV2 to TRDJ3, with TRDD3 matching 12 bases. Looked up from germline, CDR1 is GEAIGNYY and CDR2 is EKD. With 2 bases clipped from V and 2 bases from J, the junction kept 9 bases outside the gene matches. This CDR3 spans 20 amino acids. The CDR3: CACDMLGDTLKPWDTRQMFF. CDR3 nucleotides: TGTGCCTGTGACATGCTGGGGGATACGCTTAAGCCCTGGGACACCCGACAGATGTTTTTC.

Only a few counts were recorded for this clone. At one end the junction does not follow the germline gene, possibly because of a read error. The V call is TRDV2, the J call TRDJ3; TRDD3 matches 7 bases. There are 19 residues in the CDR3. Germline lookup yields CDR1 GEAIGNYY and CDR2 EKD. The CDR3 coding sequence is TGTGCCTGTGACACCGTGCTGGGGGGACTCTCCTGGGACGCCCGACAGATGTTTTTC. Translated, it gives CACDTVLGGLSWDARQMFF.

The gene calls are TRDV1 and TRDJ1; 8 bases are shared with TRDD3. The germline V gene has CDR1 TSWWSYY and CDR2 QGS. CDR3 length equals 18 residues. The junction had 12 bases not matched to a gene; V was cut back by 3 bases and J by 0 bases. CDR3 in DNA: TGTGCTCTTGGGGATCGTACTGGGGGGATCCAGTACACCGATAAACTCATCTTT. Translating it yields CALGDRTGGIQYTDKLIF.

This clone has more than one count but fewer than ten. The rearrangement uses TRDV2 and TRDJ1; 10 nucleotides match TRDD3. The junction had 12 bases not matched to a gene; V was cut back by 0 bases and J by 0 bases. The germline V gene encodes CDR1 GEAIGNYY and CDR2 EKD. The CDR3 length is 19 residues. CDR3 DNA sequence: TGTGCCTGTGACACCGGAGGTGGGGGATACACGGATTACACCGATAAACTCATCTTT. As protein: CACDTGGGGYTDYTDKLIF.

This clone was seen only a few times. The chain uses TRDV2 and TRDJ1, with 13 bases fitting TRDD3. The length of the CDR3 is 15 residues. The J segment lost 3 bases and the V segment lost 3 bases, leaving 3 bases of the junction unmatched. Germline-derived CDR1 and CDR2 are GEAIGNYY and EKD. The CDR3, as DNA: TGTGCCTGTGACCTACTGGGGGATACGCCCGATAAACTCATCTTT. Translated, it gives CACDLLGDTPDKLIF.

This clone has more than one count but fewer than ten. The rearrangement uses TRDV1 and TRDJ1, with TRDD3 matching 10 bases. CDR1 is TSWWSYY and CDR2 is QGS in the germline V gene. V lost 2 bases, J lost 2 bases, and 17 bases stayed unmatched. This CDR3 is built from 20 residues. CDR3 nucleotide sequence: TGTGCTCTTGGGGAATCCCCATTACTGGGGGATCGAAGCAGAACCGATAAACTCATCTTT. Translated: CALGESPLLGDRSRTDKLIF.

Notes on this clone: An end of the junction does not agree with germline; a read error may underlie this. CDR3 nucleotides: TGTGCCTGTGACTCAATGCTGGGGGACACCCACTCCTGGGGCACCCGACAGATGTTTTTC. Protein product: CACDSMLGDTHSWGTRQMFF. This rearrangement joins TRDV2 to TRDJ3, with 8 bases lining up with TRDD3. The CDR3 spans 20 residues. The germline V gene has CDR1 GEAIGNYY and CDR2 EKD.

For this clone: A junction end diverges from the germline sequence, so it may reflect a read error. This chain links TRDV2 with TRDJ3; 7 bases map to TRDD3. From germline, CDR1 is GEAIGNYY and CDR2 EKD. This CDR3 has 18 residues. CDR3 DNA sequence: TGTGCCCGTGACATACTGGGGCTCGCCTCCTGGGACACCCGACAGATGTTTTTC. Translation gives CARDILGLASWDTRQMFF.

This clone was found a few times. The amino acid sequence in TCRdb belongs to a much larger clone and departs from this DNA's translation at residue 9, likely a sequencing read error; the sequence shown is translated from the DNA. J is TRDJ2 and V is TRDV2; D might be TRDD3 (6 bases). The CDR3 runs 14 residues. CDR1 and CDR2 from the germline V gene are GEAIGNYY and EKD. The CDR3 sequence is CACDTWGLKAQLFF. The CDR3, as DNA: TGTGCCTGTGACACCTGGGGATTGAAAGCACAACTCTTCTTT.